The present T cell receptor beta chain was sequenced within a study of cytotoxic CD8 clonotypes in ibrutinib-treated CLL (dated by TCRdb to 2020 to 2023). Turning to the overall study: The cohort was composed of about 10 relapsed/refractory and approximately 16 treatment-naive patients; IGHV unmutated status was identified in roughly 18 patients. On average, each sample had some 260,000 productive templates and roughly 95,000 productive rearrangements. Cryopreserved peripheral blood mononuclear cells were obtained before treatment, at response, and at either sustained remission or disease progression. Every remission and progressive disease sample was obtained while ibrutinib was still being received by the patients. Responses were partial in roughly 25 patients and complete in 2; after median around 65 months follow-up, some 15 stayed in remission and approximately 12 progressed. Response samples were taken after a median of about a year on treatment, ranging from about 6 to 40 months. Longitudinal samples were obtainable from about 30% of the roughly 90 participants in the trial. Study-level results and caveats: At baseline, clonality was higher than in age-matched healthy donors and showed a strong correlation with circulating CD8+ T-cell counts. Sampling times were not matched between patients in sustained remission and patients whose disease was progressing, and lymph node repertoires were not examined. Clonality rose at ibrutinib response, remained stable during sustained remission, and dropped back toward baseline at progression. Public clonotypes were rare and either shrank or stayed stable during treatment, and the rise in clonality at ibrutinib response reflected expansion of private clonotypes.

What the time point label conveys for this sample: about twelve months on ibrutinib. For TCR beta library preparation, roughly 2 micrograms of genomic DNA were extracted from the cryopreserved PBMCs. Longitudinal blood samples from CLL patients on ibrutinib monotherapy underwent high-throughput TCR beta sequencing. The patients were enrolled in a single-center, open-label phase 2 trial of ibrutinib monotherapy. To note about this clone: Its antigen has not been determined. Within one base of it there is no much larger clone, and no base qualities were kept.

The germline V gene (reference sequence) yields SEHNR for CDR1 and FQNEAQ for CDR2. The CDR3 sequence holds 15 residues, the cysteine and phenylalanine included. Only CDR3 DNA is held: 45 bases, read in frame from base 1. V was cut back by 3 bases and J by 1 base, leaving a gap of 12 bases between them. Each clonotype received, on average, approximately 9.9x coverage in deep resolution sequencing performed on a MiSeq, where the target depth lay between 1 in 1 million and 1 in 200,000 T cells. TCR beta libraries were generated with the immunoSEQ hsTCRB Kit. The source study handled its data this way. Data were analyzed with ImmunoSEQ Data Assistant and ImmunoSEQ Analyzer, with V, D and J genes assigned per IMGT definitions. Clonality, which ranges from 0 to 1, was calculated by subtracting the normalized Shannon entropy of productive rearrangement frequencies from one. Only overrepresented clonotypes making up at least 0.05% of the repertoire of each patient were included in the public clonotype analysis. Approximately 12 age-matched healthy donor repertoires from immuneACCESS were used as controls for clonality. In TCRdb, the immuneACCESS table is reduced to in-frame sequences with V and J assigned. These tables do not hold every clone; where another copy was compared, an unresolved V gene accounts for under half, and the others remain unexplained. The V and J calls and the clone size are those of that table, but D and trimming were determined from the DNA. Within this sample are some 130,000 clones, with more than 85% of them counted one time only. Of the sample, roughly 10% is held by the ten largest clones.

The sample consisted of PBMCs, taken after 12 months of ibrutinib treatment. The chain uses TRBV7-9 and TRBJ2-5, with TRBD1 tentatively as D gene (6 bases match). This TCR was sampled from a human donor with chronic lymphocytic leukemia. The CDR3 region: CASSFRTESQETQYF. The nucleotide sequence reads as follows: TGTGCCAGCAGCTTTAGGACAGAAAGCCAAGAGACCCAGTACTTC.